This T cell receptor (beta chain) was captured by sequencing in a study of Ad26.COV2.S vaccination and SARS-CoV-2 variants. Study overall: Among those in the COV1001 Ad26.COV2.S trial arm was the donor.

Produced via immunoSEQ multiplex PCR; TCRdb's table is partial and in-frame only. This table has a few hundred thousand clones, 87% appearing once. Specified treatment: over 15 received Ad26.COV2.S at low or high dose, single or two shots; several received placebo; per-sample allocation not given. Sampling happened 63 days after the first vaccine or placebo injection. Overall study findings and caveats: The study found similar non-spike TCR breadth in vaccine and placebo recipients. After vaccination, substantial breadth of spike-specific CD8+ and CD4+ responses was reported.

J lost 7 bases, V lost 4 bases, and 8 bases had no gene match. Per germline, CDR1 SGHNT and CDR2 YYREEE (reference sequence). CDR3 size: 13 residues. Notes on this clone: The antigen is undetermined.

The material sequenced was peripheral blood, taken in a trial of Ad26.COV2.S vaccine versus placebo. This receptor was obtained from a person between 18 and 65 years old who received the Ad26.COV2.S COVID-19 vaccine or a placebo. The gene calls are TRBV5-4 and TRBJ2-7; 7 nucleotides agree with TRBD1. The DNA for the CDR3 is TGTGCCAGCAGCAGGATACAGGGGAGAGAGCAGTACTTC. It specifies CASSRIQGREQYF. The full variable domain, in which reference TRBV5-4 and TRBJ2-7 provide the parts outside the CDR3, is ETGVTQSPTHLIKTRGQQVTLRCSSQSGHNTVSWYQQALGQGPQFIFQYYREEENGRGNFPPRFSGLQFPNYSSELNVNALELDDSALYLCASSRIQGREQYFGPGTRLTVT.